Listed below are T cell receptor beta chains from one sample, sequenced in a study of T cell responses to AZD1222 COVID-19 vaccine. Clones were read by immunoSEQ multiplex PCR, and TCRdb kept only the in-frame ones, dropping some. Of fewer than 150,000 clones detected, more than 85% appear once; the ten largest clones hold around 0.91%. The material sequenced was peripheral blood, taken on day 0 of AZD1222 vaccination. These receptors all stem from an adult in good health. The CDR3 runs from the conserved cysteine through the conserved F or W. The D gene is left open where the match is weak. Clone size, where shown, is once, few, many, or a class for clones that have expanded.

D	V	J	size	DNA	CDR3
NA	TRBV28	TRBJ1-2	NA	TGTGCCAGCAGTTTAACGCTCCTATCCTATGGCTACACCTTC	CASSLTLLSYGYTF
NA	TRBV10-1	TRBJ2-1	NA	TGCGCCAGCAGTGAAGGGCCCATGTACAGGGTGCCAAACAATGAGCAGTTCTTC	CASSEGPMYRVPNNEQFF
TRBD1	TRBV5-5	TRBJ1-1	NA	TGTGCCAGCAGCTTTGGACAGGGGCTTGAAGCTTTCTTT	CASSFGQGLEAFF
NA	TRBV4-1	TRBJ1-5	few	TGCGCCAGCAGCCAGGCGAATAGCAATCAGCCCCAGCATTTT	CASSQANSNQPQHF
TRBD1	TRBV7-3	TRBJ1-1	NA	TGTGCCAGCAGTCAAATGGGCGGCAGGGGGATGAACACTGAAGCTTTCTTT	CASSQMGGRGMNTEAFF
NA	TRBV5-6	TRBJ1-1	NA	TGTGCCAGCAGCTTCGGGGCTGACACTGAAGCTTTCTTT	CASSFGADTEAFF
TRBD2	TRBV4-2	TRBJ2-1	many	TGTGCCAGCAGCCAAGTTGTTGGCGGGGGGTTCAATGAGCAGTTCTTC	CASSQVVGGGFNEQFF
NA	TRBV2	TRBJ1-4	NA	TGTGCCAGCAGTGACCCTTCCAGCCGAACGCGAGAAAAACTGTTTTTT	CASSDPSSRTREKLFF
NA	TRBV19	TRBJ1-5	NA	TGTGCCAGTAGTATAGCTCGGAGGACAGATAGCAATCAGCCCCAGCATTTT	CASSIARRTDSNQPQHF
NA	TRBV11-2	TRBJ1-6	NA	TGTGCCAGCAGGGGGGTGGATTCACCCCTCCACTTT	CASRGVDSPLHF
NA	TRBV19	TRBJ2-2	NA	TGTGCCAGTAGTATCCGGCCCTTGGCCCGGGACACCGGGGAGCTGTTTTTT	CASSIRPLARDTGELFF
NA	TRBV9	TRBJ1-3	NA	TGTGCCAGCAGCGTAGGCGAGACAGGCTACCCTGGAAACACCATATATTTT	CASSVGETGYPGNTIYF
TRBD2	TRBV5-1	TRBJ2-2	NA	TGCGCCAGCAGCTTGGGTTCTCGGGGGGTGAACACCGGGGAGCTGTTTTTT	CASSLGSRGVNTGELFF
NA	TRBV5-4	TRBJ2-1	NA	TGTGCCAGCAGCTTGGGGGGGAGTAGCTCCTACAATGAGCAGTTCTTC	CASSLGGSSSYNEQFF
NA	TRBV18	TRBJ1-5	NA	TGTGCCAGCTCACGGGGAGGGAATCAGCCCCAGCATTTT	CASSRGGNQPQHF
TRBD1	TRBV7-9	TRBJ2-1	NA	TGTGCCAGCAGCGCCTGGGACAGGGAGTTGGGTGAGCAGTTCTTC	CASSAWDRELGEQFF
NA	TRBV18	TRBJ1-3	once	TGTGCCAGCTCACTCTCGGTTGGGGGCCACTCTGGAAACACCATATATTTT	CASSLSVGGHSGNTIYF
TRBD1	TRBV29-1	TRBJ1-1	NA	TGCAGCGCGAATATTGGGACAGCGAACACTGAAGCTTTCTTT	CSANIGTANTEAFF
NA	TRBV18	TRBJ1-6	NA	TGTGCCAGCTCACCAGCTCAGACTTGGGGGAATTCACCCCTCCACTTT	CASSPAQTWGNSPLHF
NA	TRBV13	TRBJ1-5	NA	TGTGCCAGCAGCTTCGGGGGTGGTACTCAGCCCCAGCATTTT	CASSFGGGTQPQHF
NA	TRBV27	TRBJ1-5	NA	TGTGCCAGCGGAGTGGCGGCCGGCAATCAGCCCCAGCATTTT	CASGVAAGNQPQHF
NA	TRBV19	TRBJ1-1	NA	TGTGCCAGTTCGTTGAGAATTGAAGCTTTCTTT	CASSLRIEAFF
TRBD2	TRBV5-1	TRBJ2-3	NA	TGCGCCAGCAGCCCCCTAGCGGGGGGGCAAGATACGCAGTATTTT	CASSPLAGGQDTQYF